This paragraph covers one T cell receptor beta chain sequence. After removal of 5 bases from V and 3 bases from J, the junction contained 8 bases not matched to a gene. CDR1 and CDR2 (germline): MNHEY, SVGEGT. This CDR3 is built from 17 residues. This sample is part of a study of blood T cell repertoires in COVID-19. Methods used by the authors: Nucleated cell number was recorded as an estimate derived from reference gene primer amplification. Using immunoSEQ multiplex PCR, the repertoire was profiled, and TCRdb retains in-frame clones only, with some absent. The V and J calls and clone size are taken from that table; D and trimming were inferred from the DNA. Of about 100,000 clones listed, roughly 87% are singletons.

This sequence originates from a woman aged 45-65 years with COVID-19, enrolled during active disease. The J gene is TRBJ2-1, the V gene TRBV6-2 or TRBV6-3, with 12 bases lining up with TRBD1. The sequenced sample consisted of peripheral blood. The CDR3 DNA is TGTGCCAGCAGTCCCCCCGGGACAGGGGGCGGCTACAATGAGCAGTTCTTC. Protein product: CASSPPGTGGGYNEQFF.